This TCR beta chain derives from a study of OX40 agonist ivuxolimab in advanced cancers. Study-wide context: Ivuxolimab was a fully human IgG2 agonistic monoclonal antibody targeting the costimulatory receptor OX40 (CD134). In the dose-escalation cohort, 82.7% of patients were male, and the mean age was approximately 64 years, with a range of about 23 to 85. The paper reports the monotherapy dose-escalation portion (N of about 47 patients) of the phase I ivuxolimab trial. Intravenous ivuxolimab was administered to patients every 2 weeks at six dose levels: 0.01, 0.1, 0.3, 1.5, 3 and 10 mg/kg. Patients were allowed to have had prior anti-PD-1, anti-PD-L1 or anti-CTLA-4 therapy, and less than 45% of the dose-escalation patients had previously received checkpoint inhibitors. Peripheral TCRbeta sequencing was intended to test whether TCR sequence diversity was altered and clonal T-cell expansion was caused by ivuxolimab. Partial responses occurred in three dose-escalation patients, of whom one had hepatocellular carcinoma and two had cutaneous melanoma. Of the approximately 54 dose-escalation patients, hepatocellular carcinoma was present in about 20, melanoma in roughly 15, renal cell carcinoma in 9 and head and neck cancer in 9. Here is what the overall study found, with its caveats: After ivuxolimab, CD8+ T cells had more expanded clones than CD4+ T cells on average. Which antigens the clonally expanded peripheral T cells were specific for was not determined. At doses of 0.1 to 3.0 mg/kg, clonal expansion of both CD4+ and CD8+ T cells in blood was seen between baseline and week 6. Partial responders in the 0.1-3.0 mg/kg groups had among the lowest normalized peripheral clonal expansion, especially among CD8+ T cells. Low levels of normalized T-cell clonal expansion were also shown by some nonresponding patients.

This clone was found a few times. Its antigen remains unidentified. Base qualities are missing; no much larger clone stands one base away. Genomic DNA was extracted from sorted cells for sequencing of the TCRbeta CDR3 region. The immunoSEQ Assay was used for sequencing of TCRbeta CDR3 regions. Entries here come from immuneACCESS through TCRdb and include only in-frame sequences with V and J called. Some clones fail to appear in such tables; in the studies checked, an unresolved V gene covers under half of the shortfall, and the cause of the remainder is unknown. Recorded for this sample are just over 20,000 clones; more than 75% of them occurred a single time. Of the sample, 9.5% falls within the top ten clones. Measured from the cysteine to the phenylalanine, the CDR3 is 15 residues long. The CDR3 DNA has 45 bases and is translated from base 1. The germline V gene gives CDR1 as SGHTA and CDR2 as FQGTGA. Deletion took 2 bases off V and 2 bases off J, with a span of 11 bases between the germline ends.

The trial excluded patients who had a history of autoimmune disease or who were on systemic immunosuppression. In every dose cohort, peripheral blood was drawn for TCR sequencing at baseline, cycle 4 day 1, and cycle 7 day 1. Samples were obtained from an open-label, multicenter, first-in-human phase I dose-escalation trial of ivuxolimab. Adults with locally advanced or metastatic melanoma, renal cell, hepatocellular, or head and neck squamous cell carcinoma were enrolled in the trial. CD4+ and CD8+ T cells were sorted separately from peripheral blood before TCR sequencing. The chain is assembled from TRBV7-3 and TRBJ2-3; TRBD2 is a possible D gene, resting on 5 matching bases. This TCR came from an adult with an advanced solid tumor such as melanoma, head and neck, liver or kidney cancer. The sequencing used CD4+ or CD8+ T cells sorted from blood, collected in a trial of the OX40 agonist ivuxolimab. The DNA is TGTGCCAGCAGCTTACGAGGGTTTTCCACAGATACGCAGTATTTT. Its protein reads: CASSLRGFSTDTQYF.